This T cell receptor (beta chain) is drawn from a study of cytomegalovirus exposure and HLA in healthy donors. Study results and limitations: Differences between HLA loci emerged in a later analysis of TCR association rates, with DRB1 most and HLA-C fewest. Published work reported that the classifier diagnosed cytomegalovirus status with high specificity and sensitivity.

About this clone: Its cognate antigen is unknown.

Between the trimmed V and J ends, which lost 2 bases and 0 bases, there was a span of 8 bases. There are 15 residues in the CDR3. Germline lookup yields CDR1 MRHNA and CDR2 SNTAGT. PCR involved 60 Vbeta and 13 Jbeta primers. Profiled with immunoSEQ multiplex PCR; TCRdb holds only in-frame clones, not every one. Among about 140,000 clones, more than 75% were seen once, and the ten largest hold roughly 3.4%. The sample taken for sequencing was PBMCs. The receptor was isolated from a man aged 18 to 30 in good health and CMV-seropositive. The V and J genes are TRBV6-4 and TRBJ2-4; the D is unclear. CDR3 sequence: CASSDPVLAKNIQYF. In DNA, the CDR3 is TGTGCCAGCAGTGACCCGGTCCTAGCCAAAAACATTCAGTACTTC.